This TCR beta chain was obtained from a study of OX40 agonist ivuxolimab in advanced cancers. CDR1 and CDR2 from the germline V gene are PRHDT and FYEKMQ (reference sequence). Trimming removed 2 bases at V and 6 bases at J, with 11 bases between. The CDR3 totals 14 residues. Profiled with immunoSEQ multiplex PCR; TCRdb holds only in-frame clones, not every one. This table holds about 46,000 clones, 91% found once. This clonotype was sampled from an adult with an advanced solid tumor such as melanoma, head and neck, liver or kidney cancer. The V gene is TRBV13, the J gene TRBJ2-1; TRBD2 might be the D (5 bases). Sequenced material: CD4+ or CD8+ T cells sorted from blood, taken in a trial of the OX40 agonist ivuxolimab. CDR3 DNA: TGTGCCAGCAGCTTAATTAGCGTAAGCAATGAGCAGTTCTTC. It codes for CASSLISVSNEQFF.